The 2 T cell receptor beta chains reported below all come from one sample, sequenced in a study of cytomegalovirus exposure and HLA in healthy donors. It was with 60 Vbeta and 13 Jbeta primers that the PCR ran. Some clones are missing from TCRdb's copy, which holds only in-frame ones; the method was immunoSEQ multiplex PCR. This sample yields roughly 160,000 clones, of which more than 70% are seen a single time; around 1.5% belongs to the top ten. The sequenced sample consisted of PBMCs. The source is a girl aged 5-17 years in good health and CMV-seronegative.

The chain uses TRBV5-6 and TRBJ2-7; TRBD2 is a possible D gene (5 bases). The V gene lost 4 bases and the J gene lost 0 bases, with 14 bases spanning the gap. CDR1 SGHDT and CDR2 YYEEEE come from the germline V gene. This CDR3 is built from 15 residues. CDR3 coding DNA: TGTGCCAGCAGCGCCTGGAGGCCCTACTCCTACGAGCAGTACTTC. Translated, it gives CASSAWRPYSYEQYF.

The chain links TRBV4-1 to TRBJ1-2; TRBD1 matches at 9 bases. This CDR3 has 17 amino acids. Germline V gives CDR1 MGHRA, CDR2 YSYEKL. Germline trimming cut 3 bases from V and 3 bases from J; bases unmatched to any gene: 11. The CDR3 sequence is CASSHPGTGQRHYGYTF. The CDR3 bases are TGCGCCAGCAGCCACCCCGGGACAGGGCAGCGTCACTATGGCTACACCTTC.